What follows are 18 T cell receptor beta chains derived from one specimen sequenced in a study of response to subunit inactivated influenza vaccine. One entry per CDR3 protein results from TCRdb running MiXCR on the RT-PCR reads. The table lists 500,000 to 600,000 distinct CDR3 sequences, around 15% of them singletons. The specimen comprised PBMCs from blood, sampled approximately 13 days after vaccination. The receptor set was obtained from a middle-aged man who received an inactivated influenza vaccine.

The V and J genes are TRBV4-3 and TRBJ1-2; tentative D call: TRBD1 (5 bases). This CDR3 region has 15 residues. Germline values: CDR1 LGHNA, CDR2 YSLEER. V gave up 0 bases and J gave up 8 bases, with 16 bases separating them. DNA of the CDR3: TGCGCCAGCAGCCAAGATCCCTCTGGGGCGGGGGGCTACACCTTC. This sequence encodes CASSQDPSGAGGYTF.

This clonotype came up a few times. This chain uses TRBV4-1 with TRBJ2-2, with D maybe TRBD2 (7 bases). From germline, CDR1 is MGHRA and CDR2 YSYEKL. The V and J ends lost 7 bases and 4 bases respectively, with 19 bases between them. This CDR3 contains 16 residues. CDR3 nucleotides: TGCGCCAGCACCTTTAGGCGGGGGCCCGGCACCGGGGAGCTGTTTTTT. Translating it yields CASTFRRGPGTGELFF.

The V call is TRBV15, the J call TRBJ1-2; weak D call: TRBD1 (5 bases). Trimming took off 0 bases at V and 4 bases at J, with 12 bases between the two ends. CDR1 is LNHNV, CDR2 YYDKDF, per germline (reference sequence). CDR3 size: 15 residues. CDR3 in amino acids: CATSRDPGTGYGYTF. CDR3 in DNA: TGTGCCACCAGCAGAGACCCGGGGACTGGCTATGGCTACACCTTC.

This clonotype was counted between two and nine times. The chain joins TRBV4-3 to TRBJ2-1; 9 bases line up with TRBD2. This CDR3 has 14 amino acids. Trimming took 10 bases from V and 3 from J; bases not matched to a gene: 7. Germline CDR1 LGHNA, CDR2 YSLEER. The CDR3 spells CATSPSGNYNEQFF. The CDR3 nucleotides read TGCGCCACCTCGCCTAGCGGGAACTACAATGAGCAGTTCTTC.

This clonotype was found many times. The rearrangement links TRBV5-1 to TRBJ2-1, with 8 bases lining up with TRBD2. The CDR3 consists of 16 residues. Germline CDR1 is SGHRS and CDR2 is YFSETQ. Germline trimming cut 0 bases from V and 6 bases from J; bases unmatched to any gene: 8. The CDR3 DNA follows: TGCGCCAGCAGCTTGGCTTTAGCGGGGATAGGCAATGAGCAGTTCTTC. This translates into CASSLALAGIGNEQFF.

This clonotype was detected only a few times. The chain recombines TRBV4-3 with TRBJ2-7; TRBD1 is a possible D gene (6 bases). This CDR3 is 16 amino acids long. Trimming removed 0 bases at V and 1 base at J, with 13 bases between. Germline CDR1 and CDR2: LGHNA and YSLEER. The CDR3 bases are TGCGCCAGCAGCCAAGATTGGCCAGGGGTTTCCTACGAGCAGTACTTC. Its protein is CASSQDWPGVSYEQYF.

The rearrangement joins TRBV16 to TRBJ1-5, with D maybe TRBD1 (5 bases). Trimming removed 1 base at V and 9 bases at J, with 7 bases between. Looked up from germline, CDR1 is KGHSY and CDR2 is FQNENV. The CDR3 runs 12 residues. The CDR3 spells CASSQYGGPQHF. The DNA for the CDR3 is TGTGCCAGCAGCCAATATGGGGGGCCCCAGCATTTT.

V gene TRBV7-8 combines with J gene TRBJ2-7; 7 nucleotides match TRBD1. This CDR3 spans 17 amino acids. Germline loops: CDR1 SGHVS, CDR2 FQNEAQ. J gave up 7 bases and V 4 bases, and 19 bases lay outside the gene matches. CDR3 protein: CASSSRRTGDSSSEQYF. The CDR3 nucleotides are TGTGCCAGCAGCTCGAGAAGGACAGGAGATTCCTCGTCGGAGCAGTACTTC.

This chain joins TRBV7-2 and TRBJ1-5, with D possibly being TRBD1 (6 bases). Deletions cut 5 bases from V and 0 bases from J, with 17 bases between. The CDR3 has 17 amino acids. In germline, CDR1 is SGHTA, CDR2 FQGNSA. The CDR3 reads CASSPFDRRYSNQPQHF. The CDR3, as DNA: TGTGCCAGCAGCCCGTTTGACAGGAGGTATAGCAATCAGCCCCAGCATTTT.

Here the CDR3 reads CASSPRQVYSNTEAFF. In nucleotides, the CDR3 is TGTGCCAGCAGCCCCCGACAGGTATACTCGAACACTGAAGCTTTCTTT. The chain uses TRBV7-9 and TRBJ1-1, with a possible D match to TRBD1 (6 bases). Trimming pared 5 bases from V and 1 base from J, leaving 17 bases between. This CDR3 is 16 amino acids long. Germline-derived CDR1 and CDR2 are SEHNR and FQNEAQ (reference sequence).

The V gene is TRBV12-3 or TRBV12-4, the J gene TRBJ2-2; 10 bases are shared with TRBD1. The CDR3 loop spans 14 amino acids. Trimming removed 5 bases from V and 3 bases from J; junction bases left unmatched: 0. The CDR3, as DNA: TGTGCCAGCAGTGGGACAGGGGACACCGGGGAGCTGTTTTTT. Translating it yields CASSGTGDTGELFF.

This clonotype was detected only a few times. The V and J genes are TRBV5-1 and TRBJ2-7; 10 bases map to TRBD2. Germline V gene lookup returns CDR1 SGHRS and CDR2 YFSETQ. There are 15 residues in the CDR3. Trimming at V came to 2 bases and at J to 2 bases, leaving 4 bases not matched to a gene. The CDR3 protein is CASSLLGLAAYEQYF. CDR3 nucleotides: TGCGCCAGCAGCTTATTAGGACTAGCGGCCTACGAGCAGTACTTC.

This clonotype was counted only a few times. The V call is TRBV6-2 or TRBV6-3, the J call TRBJ2-7; D perhaps matches TRBD2 (6 bases). Looked up from germline, CDR1 is MNHEY and CDR2 is SVGEGT. V was cut by 6 bases and J by 3 bases, with 12 bases left in between. The CDR3 runs 13 residues. CDR3 protein: CASSSMGGYEQYF. The CDR3 DNA reads TGTGCCAGCAGCTCCATGGGGGGCTACGAGCAGTACTTC.

This clonotype was counted a few times. V is TRBV6-5 and J is TRBJ2-2, with D possibly being TRBD2 (5 bases). CDR1 MNHEY and CDR2 SVGAGI come from the germline V gene. The germline V and J ends were trimmed by 2 bases and 0 bases, with 10 bases remaining between them. The CDR3 extends over 16 amino acids. Here the CDR3 reads CASSYGRLANTGELFF. Here the CDR3 DNA reads TGTGCCAGCAGTTACGGGAGACTCGCGAACACCGGGGAGCTGTTTTTT.

This clonotype came up many times. This sequence joins TRBV5-1 and TRBJ2-7; 11 bases fit TRBD2. The CDR3 runs 15 residues. Germline loops: CDR1 SGHRS, CDR2 YFSETQ. J was trimmed by 3 bases and V by 3 bases; bases with no gene match: 5. CDR3 amino acids: CASSSTGTSGYEQYF. The CDR3 DNA is TGCGCCAGCAGCTCGACCGGGACTAGCGGCTACGAGCAGTACTTC.

CDR3 in amino acids: CASTKSGAANEKLFF. The CDR3 coding sequence is TGTGCCAGCACCAAATCGGGGGCAGCTAATGAAAAACTGTTTTTT. This chain connects TRBV12-3 or TRBV12-4 to TRBJ1-4; possibly TRBD1 for D (6 bases). The CDR3 consists of 15 residues. V was pared by 7 bases and J by 3 bases, with 15 bases between.

This clonotype was seen a handful of times. Here the CDR3 DNA reads TGCAGTGCTAGAGGCGGGGGAGGGCCCCAGCATTTT. Protein product: CSARGGGGPQHF. The chain joins TRBV20-1 to TRBJ1-5, with D perhaps TRBD1 (5 bases). V was pared by 1 base and J by 9 bases, with 10 bases between. The CDR3 has 12 residues. Germline V gene sequence: CDR1 DFQATT, CDR2 SNEGSKA (reference sequence).

This clonotype was seen a handful of times. The chain is built from TRBV12-3 or TRBV12-4 and TRBJ2-7; D call uncertain. The ends were cut back, 3 bases at V and 5 bases at J, with 17 bases in the middle. The CDR3 is made up of 15 amino acids. CDR3 protein: CASSFGIGKSDEQYF. DNA for the CDR3: TGTGCCAGCAGTTTCGGTATAGGGAAAAGCGACGAGCAGTACTTC.